The clone carrying this T cell receptor beta chain came up once. As yet, its antigen is unknown. Here immunoSEQ multiplex PCR was the method, and the copy in TCRdb shows in-frame clones only, minus some. In the table there are approximately 150,000 clones, around 90% of which are singletons. The CDR3 is made up of 16 amino acids. Trimming removed 2 bases at V and 8 bases at J, with 19 bases between. Germline-derived CDR1 and CDR2 are MNHNS and SASEGT. These data belong to a study of T cell responses to AZD1222 COVID-19 vaccine. Study-level background: Both about-4-week and about-12-week second-dose recipients were combined. Study-wide results and limits: Spike-specific TCR repertoires showed rising breadth and depth after two AZD1222 doses. White British people made up most donors, females outnumbered males, and clonal diversity was possibly underestimated. Repertoire samples came only from after the peak T cell response.

The rearrangement links TRBV6-1 to TRBJ1-5, with unresolved D. The sequenced sample was peripheral blood, obtained on day 0 of AZD1222 vaccination. The receptor was derived from an adult in good health. CDR3 in amino acids: CASSEMEGTPGEPQHF. CDR3 DNA: TGTGCCAGCAGTGAAATGGAGGGAACCCCCGGGGAGCCCCAGCATTTT.